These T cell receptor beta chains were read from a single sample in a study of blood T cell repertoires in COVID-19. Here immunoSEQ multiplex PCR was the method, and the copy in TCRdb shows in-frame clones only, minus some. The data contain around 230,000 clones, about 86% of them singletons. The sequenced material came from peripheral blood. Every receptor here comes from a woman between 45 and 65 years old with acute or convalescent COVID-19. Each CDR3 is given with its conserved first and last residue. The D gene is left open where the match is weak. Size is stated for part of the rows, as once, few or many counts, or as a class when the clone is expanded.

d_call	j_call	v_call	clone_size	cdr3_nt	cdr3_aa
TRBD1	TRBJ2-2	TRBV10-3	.	TGTGCCATCCAAGGACAGGTAGCCGGGGAGCTGTTTTTT	CAIQGQVAGELFF
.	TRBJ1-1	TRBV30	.	TGTGCCTGGAGCATAAGACAAAACACTGAAGCTTTCTTT	CAWSIRQNTEAFF
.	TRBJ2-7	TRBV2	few	TGTGCCAGCAGTCAACAGTACGAGCAGTACTTC	CASSQQYEQYF
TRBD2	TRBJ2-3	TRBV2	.	TGTGCCAGCAGACCCCGGAAAACGACGTGGGCTAGCGGGAGTTCAGATACGCAGTATTTT	CASRPRKTTWASGSSDTQYF
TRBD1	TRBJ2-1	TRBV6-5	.	TGTGCCAGCGGGCGGGACAGGGGTCCGAATGAGCAGTTCTTC	CASGRDRGPNEQFF
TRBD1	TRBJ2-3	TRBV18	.	TGTGCCAGCTCAGGAGGGACAGGGGATACGCAGTATTTT	CASSGGTGDTQYF
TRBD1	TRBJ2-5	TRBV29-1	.	TGCAGCGTTGAGTTTTTCGACAGGGGGCGAGAGACCCAGTACTTC	CSVEFFDRGRETQYF
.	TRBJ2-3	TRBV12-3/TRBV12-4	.	TGTGCCACCTTAGTCACAGATACGCAGTATTTT	CATLVTDTQYF
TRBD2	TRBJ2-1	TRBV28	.	TGTGCCAGCACCCTCTGGAGCGGGGTCCCTCTCAATGAGCAGTTCTTC	CASTLWSGVPLNEQFF
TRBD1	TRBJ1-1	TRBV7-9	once	TGTGCCAGCAGGACGACAGGGGGTCCGTGGACTGAAGCTTTCTTT	CASRTTGGPWTEAFF
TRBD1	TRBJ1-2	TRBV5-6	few	TGTGCCAGCAGCCCAGTCCCGGGACAGGGTTACTATGGCTACACCTTC	CASSPVPGQGYYGYTF
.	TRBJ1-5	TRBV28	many	TGTGCCAGCAGTCACAGGGCCCTCTGGCCCCAGCATTTT	CASSHRALWPQHF
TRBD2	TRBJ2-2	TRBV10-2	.	TGCGCCAGCAGTTTCACTAGCGGGGCGAACACCGGGGAGCTGTTTTTT	CASSFTSGANTGELFF
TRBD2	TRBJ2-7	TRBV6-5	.	TGTGCCAGCAGAAGCGGGAGGGCCCCCCGCGAGCAGTACTTC	CASRSGRAPREQYF
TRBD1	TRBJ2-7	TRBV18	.	TGTGCCAGCTCACCCTACCAGGGGACAGGGGTTGAGCAGTACTTC	CASSPYQGTGVEQYF
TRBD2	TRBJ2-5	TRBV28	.	TGTGCCAGCAGTTTAGGTGGTAGCGGGCCCCAAGAGACCCAGTACTTC	CASSLGGSGPQETQYF
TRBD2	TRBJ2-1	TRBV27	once	TGTGCCAGCAGTGGGGGGACTAGCGGGAGGAGCTCCTACAATGAGCAGTTCTTC	CASSGGTSGRSSYNEQFF
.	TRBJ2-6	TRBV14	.	TGTGCCAGCAGCCAAGCCGGGACTGGGGCCAACGTCCTGACTTTC	CASSQAGTGANVLTF
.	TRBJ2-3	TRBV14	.	TGTGCCAGCAGACCAACGCTCCTTCGGGGGAACCCAGATACGCAGTATTTT	CASRPTLLRGNPDTQYF
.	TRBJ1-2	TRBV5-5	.	TGTGCCAGCAGCTTGCCCCTAGGGGCTAACTATGGCTACACCTTC	CASSLPLGANYGYTF
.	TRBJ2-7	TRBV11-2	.	TGTGCCAGCAGCTTATATACTAGTTCCTACGAGCAGTACTTC	CASSLYTSSYEQYF
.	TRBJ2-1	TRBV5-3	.	TGTGCCAGAAGCTTGACGGACTGGATCTCTAACAATGAGCAGTTCTTC	CARSLTDWISNNEQFF